This record covers a single T cell receptor (beta chain). This receptor's antigen is unknown. No clone much larger than this one lies a single base away; base qualities are absent. These data come from a study of T cells in Graves' hyperthyroidism and ophthalmopathy (dated by TCRdb to the late 2010s). At the level of the whole study: A discovery cohort of around 100 patients, 43 with Graves' ophthalmopathy and approximately 55 with stable Graves' hyperthyroidism, was used to find distinguishing TCR V-J signatures. After sampling, hyperthyroidism patients received methimazole starting at 30 mg daily, and ophthalmopathy patients received high-dose intravenous methylprednisolone. Whether ophthalmopathy could be predicted prospectively was tested in an independent validation cohort made up of roughly 19 hyperthyroidism patients plus 17 patients who later progressed to ophthalmopathy. The paper describes TCR Vbeta CDR3 sequencing of around 140 peripheral blood samples, made up of some 40 ophthalmopathy patients, approximately 73 hyperthyroidism patients and approximately 17 progressor patients. In several Graves' hyperthyroidism patients, the study also compared T-cell repertoires from thyroid tissue with T-cell repertoires from blood. The 95 to 100 discovery patients were randomly divided into training and test sets at a 7:3 ratio. Results and caveats for the whole study, not just this receptor: In validation, the model predicted progression to ophthalmopathy with around 71% sensitivity and around 72% specificity, a median of 6.5 months before onset. A 13 V-J signature model separated ophthalmopathy from stable hyperthyroidism, with roughly 88% sensitivity and just under 84% specificity in cross-validation and 80%/75% in testing. Most expanded thyroid clonotypes (frequency above 0.001) were also found in blood, which suggests that blood repertoires may mirror thyroid immune responses. Sample size was not statistically predetermined, and investigators were not blinded to group allocation.

V and J are truncated by 4 bases and 7 bases respectively, leaving an intervening sequence of 23 bases. CDR1 and CDR2 (SEHNR, FQNEAQ) derive from the germline V gene (reference sequence). The CDR3, cysteine through phenylalanine, is 16 amino acids long. The only DNA kept is the CDR3, 48 bases in frame from the first base. Stable Graves' hyperthyroidism was defined as no progression to ophthalmopathy during 18 months of follow-up. Hyperthyroidism patients were newly diagnosed, had a disease duration of under 2 months, and were aged 18 to 65 years. Exclusion was applied to patients with uncontrolled infections, other autoimmune diseases, pregnancy or lactation. Diagnoses relied on clinical symptoms, serum thyroxine and TRAb, thyroid ultrasound and orbital computed tomography. Trizol reagent was used to extract total RNA, and RNA quality was then checked on an Agilent 2100 Bioanalyzer. The TCR beta CDR3 regions were amplified from the RNA transcripts. The first round of RT-PCR for the TCR CDR3 was performed with the HTBI primer set and the Qiagen OneStep RT-PCR kit. Libraries were constructed in a second round of multiplex PCR, after which size selection and purification were carried out. Paired-end sequencing of the libraries was performed with 100 bp reads on an Illumina HiSeq2000. In the original analysis: Raw data were processed with SOAPnuke, discarding reads with adapters, uncalled bases, mean Phred below 15, or no exact constant-primer or identifier match. COPE v1.2.5 was used to merge the high-quality paired reads, and each unique nucleotide sequence was defined as a clonotype. MiTCR v1.1 was used to align clonotypes to the IMGT TRBV, TRBD and TRBJ reference segments. Analysis was restricted to V-J combinations with a frequency above 0.0001, which covered 99.2% of repertoires. A TCS score was defined as the ratio of F50 (clonal expansion) to E x V (chaos), with BLOSUM62-based TCRdist applied between CDR3 peptides within each V-J. Welch's t-statistics and random forest reduced roughly 540 V-J features to 13, which were used in a naive Bayes classifier (R e1071). In TCRdb, the public reads were trimmed at Q25 with fastp and aligned with MiXCR, with productive beta chains retained. Rows merge per CDR3 protein into single entries with the most common DNA and genes. TCRdb, rather than the study authors, made the V and J calls. For this sample there are some 600,000 distinct CDR3 sequences; around 45% appear just once. Of the sample, roughly 8.2% falls within the top ten clones.

This sequence was found in a woman under 30 with Graves' hyperthyroidism. Donor details come from another sample of the same person, matched by shared clones. Recombination connected TRBV7-9 to TRBJ2-7; D gene: possibly TRBD1, on 8 matching bases. Material for sequencing was peripheral blood or thyroid tissue (not recorded which). Here is the DNA: TGTGCCAGCAGCTCCCGGGGGGAGACAGGGGCGGGGGAGCAGTACTTC. Translated, this is CASSSRGETGAGEQYF.